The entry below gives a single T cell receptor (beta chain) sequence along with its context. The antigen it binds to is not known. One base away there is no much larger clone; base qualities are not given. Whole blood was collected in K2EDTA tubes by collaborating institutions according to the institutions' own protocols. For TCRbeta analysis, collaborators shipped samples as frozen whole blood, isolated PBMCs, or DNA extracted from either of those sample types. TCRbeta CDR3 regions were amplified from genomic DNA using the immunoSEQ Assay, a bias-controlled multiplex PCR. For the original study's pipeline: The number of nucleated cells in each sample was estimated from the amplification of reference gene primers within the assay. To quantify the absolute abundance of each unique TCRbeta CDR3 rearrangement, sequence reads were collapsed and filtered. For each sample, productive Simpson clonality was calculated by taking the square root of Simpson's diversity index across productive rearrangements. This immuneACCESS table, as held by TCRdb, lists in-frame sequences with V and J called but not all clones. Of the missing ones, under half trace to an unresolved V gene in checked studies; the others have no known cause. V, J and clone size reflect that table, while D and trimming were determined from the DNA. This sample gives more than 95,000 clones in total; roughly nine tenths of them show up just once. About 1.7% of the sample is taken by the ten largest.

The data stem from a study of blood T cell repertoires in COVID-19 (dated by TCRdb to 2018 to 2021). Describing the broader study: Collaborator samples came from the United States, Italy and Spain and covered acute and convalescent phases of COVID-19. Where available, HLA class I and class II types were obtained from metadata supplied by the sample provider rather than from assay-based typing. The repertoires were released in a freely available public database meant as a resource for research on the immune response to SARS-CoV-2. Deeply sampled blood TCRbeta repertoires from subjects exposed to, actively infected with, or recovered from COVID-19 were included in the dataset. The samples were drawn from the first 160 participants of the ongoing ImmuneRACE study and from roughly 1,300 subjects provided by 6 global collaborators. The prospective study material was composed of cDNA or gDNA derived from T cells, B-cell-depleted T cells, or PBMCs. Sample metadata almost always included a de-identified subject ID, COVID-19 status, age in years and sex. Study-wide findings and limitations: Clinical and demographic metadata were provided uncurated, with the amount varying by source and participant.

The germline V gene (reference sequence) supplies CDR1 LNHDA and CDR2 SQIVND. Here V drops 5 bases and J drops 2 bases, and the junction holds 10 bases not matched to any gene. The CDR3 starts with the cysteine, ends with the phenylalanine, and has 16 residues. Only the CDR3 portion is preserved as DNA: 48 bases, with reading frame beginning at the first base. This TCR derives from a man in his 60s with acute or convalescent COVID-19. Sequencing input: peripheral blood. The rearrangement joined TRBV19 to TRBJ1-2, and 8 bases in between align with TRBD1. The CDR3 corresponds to CASSLIRTGLNYGYTF. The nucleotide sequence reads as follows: TGTGCCAGTAGTCTCATCAGGACAGGGCTGAACTATGGCTACACCTTC.